These 4 T cell receptor beta chains were all obtained from the same sample, sequenced in a study of shared T cell receptors in the human thymus. The table came from immunoSEQ multiplex PCR; TCRdb's copy has only in-frame clones and leaves some out. Among roughly 700,000 clones listed, 88% were seen once. These sequences were also reported in another study, on human thymus T cells.

Material for sequencing was thymocytes. These receptor sequences come from a boy in the first two years of life with a congenital heart defect.

The chain has TRBV29-1 and TRBJ2-1; D is uncertain. CDR1 and CDR2 from the germline V gene are SQVTM and ANQGSEA. V lost 8 bases and J lost 0, with 14 bases in between. There are 14 residues in the CDR3. CDR3 nucleotides: TGCAGCTCGAATCAACTTAGCTCCTACAATGAGCAGTTCTTC. It translates to CSSNQLSSYNEQFF.

The gene calls are TRBV28 and TRBJ2-7; TRBD2 matches 10 bases. Unmatched junction bases numbered 3, after V lost 3 bases and J lost 7 bases. Germline V gene data show CDR1 as MDHEN and CDR2 as SYDVKM. The CDR3 totals 13 residues. CDR3 sequence (DNA): TGTGCCAGCAGTTTTGTAGCGGGAGGTGAGCAGTACTTC. Encoded protein: CASSFVAGGEQYF.

The chain uses TRBV5-1 and TRBJ1-1; no clear D. With 0 bases removed from V and 1 base from J, the gap between germline ends came to 13 bases. The germline CDR1 and CDR2 sequences are SGHRS and YFSETQ. CDR3 length equals 16 residues. The CDR3 DNA sequence: TGCGCCAGCAGCTTGGTTCGGGGTTTGGGGAACACTGAAGCTTTCTTT. It translates to CASSLVRGLGNTEAFF.

This clone was detected only once. The CDR3 region has the DNA TGTGCCAGCAGTGTCGGGGGAAAGGGACAGCCCCAGCATTTT. Translating it yields CASSVGGKGQPQHF. V and J are TRBV28 and TRBJ1-5; a possible D gene is TRBD1 (5 bases). From germline, CDR1 is MDHEN and CDR2 SYDVKM. The length of the CDR3 is 14 residues. V lost 5 bases, J lost 7 bases, and 15 bases lay in between.